This TCR beta chain is from a study of early T cells in non-severe SARS-CoV-2 infection (dated by TCRdb to the early 2020s). General notes on the study: TCR sequencing used bulk RNA from unsorted whole blood, so alpha and beta chains could not be paired.

Set within a cohort of healthcare workers in London, UK, this nested case-control study involved weekly PCR testing of nasopharyngeal swabs along with blood sampling. Healthcare workers were recruited between 23 and 31 March 2020, during the week of the UK lockdown, and were followed weekly for up to 16 weeks. Summary of the overall study and its limitations: VDJdb matching was skewed toward anti-spike CD8 responses and likely underestimated virus-specific expansions by missing private and CD4 specificities.

The library was built by means of 5' RACE. Sequencing was performed on a NextSeq 500. In the TCR library protocol, unique molecular identifiers were attached to individual cDNA molecules to correct for PCR bias and sequencing error. Sequencing covered both TCR alpha and beta chains, and within each sample the abundances of alpha and beta sequences were tightly co-correlated. Per the authors' processing: Decombinator V4 was used to annotate TCR sequences for V gene, J gene and CDR3. TCRs were defined as expanded if a significant change between any two time points was detected under a Poisson model with p below 0.0001. Abundances of TCRs were expressed as counts per million after normalisation to the total number of TCRs sequenced in each sample. MAIT TCRs were defined by TRAV1-2 paired with TRAJ12, TRAJ20 or TRAJ33, and iNKT TCRs by TRAV10 paired with TRAJ18. VDJdb, accessed 1 November 2021, was searched for CMV, EBV and SARS-CoV-2 annotated TCRs, with TCRs annotated for multiple antigens excluded. TCRdb's own reprocessing of the public reads used fastp at Q25 and MiXCR and kept productive beta chains. Each entry is one CDR3 protein sequence, shown with its most common DNA and genes. The V and J calls shown here were made by TCRdb, not taken from the authors' results. In all, the sample holds about 110,000 distinct CDR3 sequences, and 11% of those were seen once. The ten largest clones take up around 8% of the sample.

The germline V gene yields SGHDN for CDR1 and FVKESK for CDR2. From the cysteine up to the phenylalanine, the CDR3 has a length of 15 residues. Here the CDR3 DNA is all that survives: 45 bases in frame from base 1. The V end loses 1 base and the J end loses 8 bases, and a stretch of 14 bases separates them. In the case of this clonotype: This clone's antigen is unknown. No much larger clone is present one base from it, and per-base qualities are unavailable.

The TCR comes from an adult who was a healthcare worker with PCR-confirmed SARS-CoV-2 infection or an uninfected control (not recorded which). The sample taken for sequencing was whole blood. The chain couples TRBV14 to TRBJ1-4, with no D gene named confidently. The CDR3 reads CASSQARSGSEKLFF. The nucleotides read TGTGCCAGCAGCCAAGCTCGGTCAGGTTCCGAAAAACTGTTTTTT.